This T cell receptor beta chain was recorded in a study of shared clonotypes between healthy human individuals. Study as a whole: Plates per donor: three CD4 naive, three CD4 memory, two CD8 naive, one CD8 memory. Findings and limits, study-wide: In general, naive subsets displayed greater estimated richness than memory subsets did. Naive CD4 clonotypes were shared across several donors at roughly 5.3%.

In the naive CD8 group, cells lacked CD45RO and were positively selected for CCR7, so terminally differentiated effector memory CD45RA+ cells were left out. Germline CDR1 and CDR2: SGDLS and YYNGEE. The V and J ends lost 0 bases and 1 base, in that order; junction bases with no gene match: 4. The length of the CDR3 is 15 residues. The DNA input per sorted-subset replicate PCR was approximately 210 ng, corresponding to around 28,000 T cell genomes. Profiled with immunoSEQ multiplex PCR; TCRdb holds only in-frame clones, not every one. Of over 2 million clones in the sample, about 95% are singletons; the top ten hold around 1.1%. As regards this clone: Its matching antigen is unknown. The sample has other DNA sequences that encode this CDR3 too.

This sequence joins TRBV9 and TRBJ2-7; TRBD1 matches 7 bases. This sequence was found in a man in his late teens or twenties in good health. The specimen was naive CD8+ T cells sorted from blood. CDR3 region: CASSVEGTESYEQYF. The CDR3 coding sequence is TGTGCCAGCAGCGTAGAGGGGACAGAGTCCTACGAGCAGTACTTC.